The source of this TCR beta chain is a study of blood T cells in healthy people across ages. For the study at large: Researchers report that template switching captured about one barcoded beta molecule per two T cells.

A sample-barcoded 5' primer and a J-beta primer mix were used in a second PCR of about 7 to 11 cycles. MiXCR, run by TCRdb on the 5' RACE reads, gives a single entry per CDR3 protein. This table holds approximately 790,000 distinct CDR3 sequences, around 68% found once. The germline V gene has CDR1 ENHRY and CDR2 SYGVKD. This CDR3 contains 14 residues. V was pared by 7 bases and J by 5 bases, with 6 bases of the junction left unmatched. They isolated at least 6 million PBMCs from each sample. The clonotype comes from a man aged 25 to 40 in good health. Material for sequencing was blood. The chain is built from TRBV10-3 and TRBJ2-7; 12 positions agree with TRBD1. This CDR3 reads CAIMRGTGGDEQYF. CDR3 sequence (DNA): TGTGCCATCATGAGGGGGACAGGGGGCGACGAGCAGTACTTC.